The 30 T cell receptor beta chains below were found in one sample sequenced in a study of a mutant IDH1 vaccine in newly diagnosed glioma. Assay: immunoSEQ multiplex PCR; the TCRdb copy retains only in-frame clones and omits some. The data contain roughly 28,000 clones, more than 80% of them seen just once; the ten biggest clones take up over 15%. Time point noted: week 5, during vaccination. Alongside topical imiquimod, each dose of vaccine comprised 300 ug of mutant IDH1 20-mer peptide. Antigens for these TCRs are unknown. The sample here was PBMCs, taken from a glioma patient whose treatment included an IDH1 peptide vaccine. These TCRs come from a man between 18 and 35 years old with glioma.

V is TRBV4-2 and J is TRBJ2-7; 11 positions agree with TRBD1. Germline V gene lookup returns CDR1 LGHNA and CDR2 YNFKEQ. Trimming removed 3 bases from V and 3 bases from J; junction bases left unmatched: 7. The CDR3 extends over 16 amino acids. Written as DNA, the CDR3 is TGTGCCAGCAGCCAGAACACGGGACAGGGGGGCTACGAGCAGTACTTC. This translates into CASSQNTGQGGYEQYF.

This chain connects TRBV5-4 to TRBJ2-2; TRBD1 agrees at 7 bases. Unmatched junction bases numbered 3, after V lost 4 bases and J lost 6 bases. The CDR3 runs 13 residues. Germline V gene lookup returns CDR1 SGHNT and CDR2 YYREEE (reference sequence). The CDR3 sequence is CASSVTGAGELFF. In DNA, the CDR3 is TGTGCCAGCAGCGTCACAGGGGCCGGGGAGCTGTTTTTT.

The count of this clone is one. V and J are TRBV4-3 and TRBJ2-7, with D perhaps TRBD1 (6 bases). V was cut by 3 bases and J by 0 bases, with 18 bases left in between. This CDR3 has 17 amino acids. CDR1 is LGHNA, CDR2 YSLEER, per germline. This chain's CDR3 is CASSQALGTSASYEQYF. CDR3 coding DNA: TGCGCCAGCAGCCAGGCATTAGGGACATCTGCCTCCTACGAGCAGTACTTC.

The table lists this clone with a count of one. The chain has TRBV29-1 and TRBJ1-4; D remains unclear. Germline-derived CDR1 and CDR2 are SQVTM and ANQGSEA. The germline V and J ends were trimmed by 5 bases and 6 bases, with 7 bases remaining between them. This CDR3 has 11 residues. As DNA, the CDR3 is TGCAGCGTTAGGAGGGATGAAAAACTGTTTTTT. Residues: CSVRRDEKLFF.

The rearrangement uses TRBV4-2 and TRBJ2-7, with 8 bases aligning to TRBD1. Per germline, CDR1 LGHNA and CDR2 YNFKEQ. The junction had 10 bases not matched to a gene; V was cut back by 5 bases and J by 4 bases. This CDR3 is built from 15 residues. CDR3 in amino acids: CASSAQGQGAYEQYF. CDR3 in DNA: TGTGCCAGCAGCGCGCAGGGGCAGGGGGCTTACGAGCAGTACTTC.

The chain joins TRBV10-2 to TRBJ1-5; TRBD1 might be the D (6 bases). The germline V gene has CDR1 WSHSY and CDR2 SAAADI. The CDR3 is 17 residues long. V was pared by 1 base and J by 2 bases, with 15 bases between. CDR3 region: CASSEWGRGKGNQPQHF. The CDR3 nucleotides are TGCGCCAGCAGTGAGTGGGGCAGGGGAAAGGGCAATCAGCCCCAGCATTTT.

This clone was counted only a few times. The CDR3 loop reads CSVQGQMNTEAFF. As DNA, the CDR3 is TGCAGCGTCCAGGGCCAGATGAACACTGAAGCTTTCTTT. This chain links TRBV29-1 with TRBJ1-1, with a tentative D call TRBD1 (5 bases). Trimming took off 6 bases at V and 0 bases at J, with 11 bases between the two ends. CDR1 is SQVTM and CDR2 is ANQGSEA in the germline V gene. The CDR3 runs to 13 residues.

V and J are TRBV27 and TRBJ1-6, with 12 bases fitting TRBD1. The CDR3 is 19 residues long. Losses at the gene ends were 6 bases for V and 7 bases for J; bases not matched to a gene: 16. CDR1 and CDR2 (germline): MNHEY, SMNVEV (reference sequence). The CDR3 reads CASSRRATGTGGLNSPLHF. In nucleotides, the CDR3 is TGTGCCAGCAGCCGACGTGCAACCGGGACAGGGGGCCTAAATTCACCCCTCCACTTT.

V is TRBV27 and J is TRBJ1-2; D is perhaps TRBD1 (5 bases). V was cut by 3 bases and J by 5 bases, with 16 bases left in between. The length of the CDR3 is 15 residues. Germline CDR1 is MNHEY and CDR2 is SMNVEV (reference sequence). CDR3 loop: CASSFGATAGYGYTF. The CDR3 DNA is TGTGCCAGCAGTTTCGGGGCCACGGCAGGGTATGGCTACACCTTC.

The chain is built from TRBV19 and TRBJ1-1, with D perhaps matching TRBD1 (5 bases). The CDR3 has 14 amino acids. The V gene's germline CDR1 is LNHDA and CDR2 SQIVND (reference sequence). V was shortened by 5 bases and J by 5 bases, with 15 bases between the two germline ends. The CDR3 spells CASSPPQGWTEAFF. CDR3 sequence (DNA): TGTGCCAGTAGTCCCCCTCAGGGATGGACTGAAGCTTTCTTT.

This chain joins TRBV5-4 and TRBJ1-1, with a tentative D call TRBD1 (5 bases). Trimming removed 0 bases from V and 1 base from J, with 7 bases in between. The germline V gene encodes CDR1 SGHNT and CDR2 YYREEE (reference sequence). This CDR3 comprises 14 residues. For the CDR3, the DNA is TGTGCCAGCAGCTTGGATGGGGGGAACACTGAAGCTTTCTTT. Translated, it gives CASSLDGGNTEAFF.

V usage is TRBV29-1 and J usage is TRBJ1-5; D not certain. Looked up from germline, CDR1 is SQVTM and CDR2 is ANQGSEA. Trimming took 7 bases from V and 3 from J, leaving 13 bases between them. The CDR3 covers 13 residues. The CDR3 DNA is TGCAGCGCATCCCCGAACCCCAATCAGCCCCAGCATTTT. This encodes CSASPNPNQPQHF. Complete variable domain (other parts from reference TRBV29-1 and TRBJ1-5): SAVISQKPSRDICQRGTSLTIQCQVDSQVTMMFWYRQQPGQSLTLIATANQGSEATYESGFVIDKFPISRPNLTFSTLTVSNMSPEDSSIYLCSASPNPNQPQHFGDGTRLSIL.

This clone was observed a single time. The chain carries TRBV30 and TRBJ2-7, with 7 bases fitting TRBD1. Per the germline V gene, CDR1 is GTSNPN and CDR2 is SVGIG (reference sequence). This CDR3 comprises 14 residues. V shed 3 bases and J 0 bases; nucleotides not matched to a gene: 5. The DNA of the CDR3 is TGTGCCTGGAGCTGGGACAGTGGCTCCTACGAGCAGTACTTC. This codes for CAWSWDSGSYEQYF. Full variable domain (remainder filled in from reference TRBV30 and TRBJ2-7): SQTIHQWPATLVQPVGSPLSLECTVEGTSNPNLYWYRQAAGRGLQLLFYSVGIGQISSEVPQNLSASRPQDRQFILSSKKLLLSDSGFYLCAWSWDSGSYEQYFGPGTRLTVT.

This clone was seen once. This chain joins TRBV19 and TRBJ2-4; 11 bases agree with TRBD2. Trimming at V came to 3 bases and at J to 8 bases, leaving 6 bases not matched to a gene. The CDR3 is 15 amino acids. Per the germline V gene, CDR1 is LNHDA and CDR2 is SQIVND (reference sequence). Here the CDR3 DNA reads TGTGCCAGTAGTATGTTAGCGGGAGGGCCCCACATTCAGTACTTC. Translation gives CASSMLAGGPHIQYF.

The gene calls are TRBV29-1 and TRBJ1-2; D is possibly TRBD1 (6 bases). Germline loops: CDR1 SQVTM, CDR2 ANQGSEA. The CDR3 is 12 amino acids. V was cut by 6 bases and J by 6 bases, with 14 bases left in between. CDR3 nucleotide sequence: TGCAGCGTGGACAGCCGACTTGATGGCTACACCTTC. It encodes CSVDSRLDGYTF. The full variable domain, completed using reference TRBV29-1 and TRBJ1-2, is SAVISQKPSRDICQRGTSLTIQCQVDSQVTMMFWYRQQPGQSLTLIATANQGSEATYESGFVIDKFPISRPNLTFSTLTVSNMSPEDSSIYLCSVDSRLDGYTFGSGTRLTVV.

The rearrangement links TRBV4-3 to TRBJ2-1, with TRBD2 matching over 7 bases. J was trimmed by 0 bases and V by 0 bases; bases with no gene match: 5. Germline V gene sequence: CDR1 LGHNA, CDR2 YSLEER. The CDR3 is made up of 17 amino acids. The CDR3 reads CASSQDPSGISYNEQFF. In nucleotides, the CDR3 is TGCGCCAGCAGCCAAGATCCTAGCGGCATCTCCTACAATGAGCAGTTCTTC.

This chain connects TRBV19 to TRBJ1-5; 10 bases fit TRBD1. Germline lookup yields CDR1 LNHDA and CDR2 SQIVND (reference sequence). J gave up 0 bases and V 6 bases, and 5 bases lay outside the gene matches. The CDR3 covers 16 residues. CDR3 in amino acids: CASSRTGGISNQPQHF. CDR3 in DNA: TGTGCCAGTAGCCGGACAGGGGGGATTAGCAATCAGCCCCAGCATTTT.

This clone was seen once. The V and J genes are TRBV30 and TRBJ2-3; TRBD1 aligns across 7 bases. The CDR3 is made up of 15 amino acids. Germline V gives CDR1 GTSNPN, CDR2 SVGIG (reference sequence). The ends lost 3 bases at V and 8 bases at J; junction bases unmatched: 14. CDR3 residues: CAWSPKGAADITQYF. In nucleotides, the CDR3 is TGTGCCTGGAGCCCTAAGGGGGCCGCAGATATTACGCAGTATTTT.

The V call is TRBV5-1, the J call TRBJ2-3, with TRBD1 matching over 10 bases. The CDR3 contains 17 residues. J gave up 4 bases and V 4 bases, and 12 bases lay outside the gene matches. CDR1 is SGHRS, CDR2 YFSETQ, per germline. The CDR3 coding sequence is TGCGCCAGCAGCATTAGACCAGGGACAGGGGAGGCAGATACGCAGTATTTT. Translated, it gives CASSIRPGTGEADTQYF.

This sequence joins TRBV2 and TRBJ1-1, with D maybe TRBD1 (5 bases). V dropped 6 bases and J dropped 4 bases, with 18 bases sitting between them. Per germline, CDR1 SNHLY and CDR2 FYNNEI. This CDR3 is built from 15 residues. CDR3 residues: CASRLSPWGGTEAFF. The CDR3 DNA is TGTGCCAGCAGGCTTTCCCCGTGGGGGGGCACTGAAGCTTTCTTT.

The chain joins TRBV6-5 to TRBJ1-5; D possibly corresponds to TRBD1 (6 bases). Deletions cut 4 bases from V and 4 bases from J, with 14 bases between. CDR1 and CDR2 (germline): MNHEY, SVGAGI. The CDR3 runs 15 residues. CDR3 amino acids: CASSFSGTPNQPQHF. Here the CDR3 DNA reads TGTGCCAGCAGTTTCTCCGGGACACCTAATCAGCCCCAGCATTTT.

The chain employs TRBV29-1 and TRBJ1-5; TRBD1 is a possible D gene (5 bases). There are 14 residues in the CDR3. V lost 4 bases to trimming and J lost 2 bases, with 12 bases between them. CDR1 and CDR2 (germline): SQVTM, ANQGSEA. As DNA, the CDR3 is TGCAGCGTTGCGCTGGGACTTGGCAATCAGCCCCAGCATTTT. This encodes CSVALGLGNQPQHF.

V gene TRBV28 combines with J gene TRBJ1-5; 7 nucleotides line up with TRBD1. This CDR3 spans 16 amino acids. The germline CDR1 and CDR2 sequences are MDHEN and SYDVKM. The V and J ends lost 9 bases and 3 bases, in that order; junction bases with no gene match: 14. CDR3 bases: TGTGCCAGTCAAAAGGGGGCCGGGGGGGACAATCAGCCCCAGCATTTT. Amino acid sequence: CASQKGAGGDNQPQHF.

The rearrangement uses TRBV7-9 and TRBJ2-7; the D gene is possibly TRBD2 (5 bases). This CDR3 region has 12 residues. Germline CDR1 SEHNR, CDR2 FQNEAQ (reference sequence). Trimming shortened V by 5 bases and J by 3 bases, and 8 bases separated the two germline ends. The CDR3 reads CASSQDFYEQYF. The DNA of the CDR3 is TGTGCCAGCAGCCAGGACTTCTACGAGCAGTACTTC.

The chain has TRBV28 and TRBJ2-5; no clear D. The CDR3 runs to 11 residues. Germline V gene sequence: CDR1 MDHEN, CDR2 SYDVKM. The V and J ends lost 5 bases and 0 bases respectively, with 1 base between them. CDR3: CASSNQETQYF. As DNA, the CDR3 is TGTGCCAGCAGTAACCAAGAGACCCAGTACTTC.

The V and J genes are TRBV27 and TRBJ1-1, with D unclear. Germline V lookup: CDR1 MNHEY, CDR2 SMNVEV (reference sequence). This CDR3 is built from 14 residues. V lost 2 bases and J lost 1, with 8 bases in between. CDR3: CASSLRASNTEAFF. The CDR3 bases are TGTGCCAGCAGTTTACGGGCCTCGAACACTGAAGCTTTCTTT.

This chain connects TRBV28 to TRBJ2-3; 9 bases map to TRBD1. Germline lookup yields CDR1 MDHEN and CDR2 SYDVKM. The CDR3 loop spans 14 amino acids. V shed 5 bases and J 7 bases; nucleotides not matched to a gene: 7. The CDR3 here is CASSPGTGMNTQYF. The CDR3 coding sequence is TGTGCCAGCAGTCCCGGGACAGGGATGAATACGCAGTATTTT.

CDR3 loop: CASSLAGGGNQPQHF. CDR3 DNA: TGTGCCAGCAGCTTGGCCGGGGGAGGCAATCAGCCCCAGCATTTT. The rearrangement joins TRBV5-6 to TRBJ1-5; a weak D match, TRBD1 (5 bases). CDR1 and CDR2 (germline): SGHDT, YYEEEE. V was clipped by 0 bases and J by 2 bases, with 9 bases between them. The CDR3 extends over 15 amino acids.

The J gene is TRBJ2-2, the V gene TRBV11-3; no clear D. Germline V gene data show CDR1 as SGHNT and CDR2 as YENEEA. Trimming pared 2 bases from V and 7 bases from J, leaving 2 bases between. CDR3 size: 11 residues. CDR3 loop: CASSLIGELFF. CDR3 sequence (DNA): TGTGCCAGCAGCTTAATCGGGGAGCTGTTTTTT.

The V and J genes are TRBV7-9 and TRBJ2-7, with 8 bases identical to TRBD1. The germline V gene encodes CDR1 SEHNR and CDR2 FQNEAQ (reference sequence). CDR3 size: 15 residues. V gave up 0 bases and J gave up 0 bases; unmatched junction bases: 1. The CDR3 is CASSLADRGSYEQYF. The CDR3, as DNA: TGTGCCAGCAGCTTAGCCGACAGGGGCTCCTACGAGCAGTACTTC.